These 5 T cell receptor beta chains share one sample of origin, sequenced in a study of OX40 agonist ivuxolimab in advanced cancers. Assay used: immunoSEQ multiplex PCR; TCRdb lists only in-frame clones, some missing. The repertoire holds some 59,000 clones, with about nine tenths as singletons. The specimen comprised CD4+ or CD8+ T cells sorted from blood, sampled in a trial of the OX40 agonist ivuxolimab. These TCRs come from an adult with an advanced solid tumor such as melanoma, head and neck, liver or kidney cancer.

V usage is TRBV11-1 and J usage is TRBJ2-7; 8 bases line up with TRBD2. Trimming at V came to 5 bases and at J to 0 bases, leaving 9 bases not matched to a gene. Per the germline V gene, CDR1 is SGHAT and CDR2 is FQDESV (reference sequence). The CDR3 sequence is 16 residues long. In DNA form, the CDR3 reads TGTGCCAGCAGCCGATCATCCGGGACTAGCTCCTACGAGCAGTACTTC. This gives the protein CASSRSSGTSSYEQYF.

The J gene is TRBJ2-1, the V gene TRBV10-2, with 9 positions matching TRBD2. Trimming cost V 5 bases and J 0 bases; bases outside gene matches: 2. The CDR3 contains 15 residues. Germline V gene lookup returns CDR1 WSHSY and CDR2 SAAADI. In DNA form, the CDR3 reads TGCGCCAGCAGTAAAGCGGGAGGCTCCTACAATGAGCAGTTCTTC. Translating gives CASSKAGGSYNEQFF.

The genes are TRBV10-2 and TRBJ2-7, with D unresolved. Trimming shortened V by 4 bases and J by 5 bases, and 9 bases separated the two germline ends. CDR3 length: 12 amino acids. Germline CDR1 reads WSHSY; CDR2 reads SAAADI. Here the CDR3 DNA reads TGCGCCAGCAGTGTGGCTAGAAACGAGCAGTACTTC. Its translation: CASSVARNEQYF.

This chain uses TRBV7-6 with TRBJ2-7, with 8 nucleotides matching TRBD2. The CDR3 consists of 15 residues. V gave up 1 base and J gave up 7 bases; unmatched junction bases: 9. In germline, CDR1 is SGHVS, CDR2 FNYEAQ. The CDR3 DNA reads as TGTGCCAGCAGCTTAGAACAAGCGGGAGTTGGTGAGCAGTACTTC. As protein: CASSLEQAGVGEQYF.

V usage is TRBV5-1 and J usage is TRBJ2-7; 7 bases fit TRBD2. V trimming: 4 bases; J trimming: 0 bases; junction bases outside the gene matches: 16. The CDR3 is 18 residues long. CDR1 and CDR2 (germline): SGHRS, YFSETQ. The CDR3 loop is CASSHQNSAGRGSYEQYF. DNA of the CDR3: TGCGCCAGCAGCCATCAAAACTCTGCAGGGAGGGGCTCCTACGAGCAGTACTTC.